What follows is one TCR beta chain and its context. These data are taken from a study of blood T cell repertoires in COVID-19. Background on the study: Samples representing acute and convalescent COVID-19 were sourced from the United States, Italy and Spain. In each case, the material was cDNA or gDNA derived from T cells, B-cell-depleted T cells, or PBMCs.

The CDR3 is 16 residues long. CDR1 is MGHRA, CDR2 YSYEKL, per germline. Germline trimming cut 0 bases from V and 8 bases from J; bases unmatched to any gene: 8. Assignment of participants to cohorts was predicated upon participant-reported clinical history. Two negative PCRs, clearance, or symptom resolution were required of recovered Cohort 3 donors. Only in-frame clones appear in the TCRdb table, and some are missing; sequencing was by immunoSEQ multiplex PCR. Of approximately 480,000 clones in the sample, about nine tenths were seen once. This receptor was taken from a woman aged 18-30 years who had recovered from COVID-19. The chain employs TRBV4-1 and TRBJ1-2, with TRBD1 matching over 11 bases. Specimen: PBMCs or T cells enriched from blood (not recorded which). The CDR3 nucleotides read TGCGCCAGCAGCCAAGAAAGGGGACAGGGGGTCGGAGGCTACACCTTC. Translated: CASSQERGQGVGGYTF.